The following is a T cell receptor beta chain sequence with its context. What it recognizes is unknown. The PCR used 60 Vbeta and 13 Jbeta primers. In the authors' workflow: In a later analysis, of about 80 million unique beta chains, some 10 million appeared in at least two donors. Libraries were prepared by immunoSEQ multiplex PCR; TCRdb keeps only in-frame clonotypes and omits some of them. The DNA gave D and trimming, while V, J and clone size come from that table. The sample includes about 130,000 clones, 77% of them seen just once. Germline loops: CDR1 SGHRS, CDR2 YFSETQ. V lost 0 bases, J lost 5 bases, and 4 bases stayed unmatched. CDR3 length: 15 amino acids. Each of the donors was a healthy bone marrow donor. This sample was taken from a study of cytomegalovirus exposure and HLA in healthy donors. Study-wide results and limits: Differences between HLA loci emerged in a later analysis of TCR association rates, with DRB1 most and HLA-C fewest.

The sequence was obtained from a male donor in good health and CMV-seropositive. V gene TRBV5-1 combines with J gene TRBJ2-3; 9 bases match TRBD1. Sequencing was carried out using PBMCs. The CDR3 sequence: CASSLAGQGIDTQYF. The CDR3 DNA follows: TGCGCCAGCAGCTTGGCGGGACAGGGTATAGATACGCAGTATTTT.